This T cell receptor beta chain was sequenced in a study of OX40 agonist ivuxolimab in advanced cancers. Study as a whole: Recorded diagnoses for dose-escalation patients were hepatocellular carcinoma, melanoma, renal cell or head and neck cancer. Broader study findings: Expanded clones were, on average, more numerous among CD8+ T cells than CD4+.

Details on this clone: What it recognizes is unknown.

Sampling times: baseline, cycle 4 day 1, cycle 7 day 1. Assay: immunoSEQ multiplex PCR; the TCRdb copy retains only in-frame clones and omits some. The table lists 80,000 to 100,000 clones, roughly 90% of them singletons. Sample: CD4+ or CD8+ T cells sorted from blood, taken in a trial of the OX40 agonist ivuxolimab. The TCR comes from an adult with an advanced solid tumor such as melanoma, head and neck, liver or kidney cancer.

CDR3 sequence reads: CSVEWQTHYGYTF. As DNA, the CDR3 is TGCAGCGTTGAATGGCAGACTCACTATGGCTACACCTTC. The chain combines TRBV29-1 with TRBJ1-2; D not resolved. In germline, CDR1 is SQVTM, CDR2 ANQGSEA. V was cut by 2 bases and J by 3 bases, with 10 bases left in between. CDR3 length equals 13 residues. The full variable domain, rest sourced from reference TRBV29-1 and TRBJ1-2, is SAVISQKPSRDICQRGTSLTIQCQVDSQVTMMFWYRQQPGQSLTLIATANQGSEATYESGFVIDKFPISRPNLTFSTLTVSNMSPEDSSIYLCSVEWQTHYGYTFGSGTRLTVV.